The clone carrying this TCR beta chain was found many times. J gave up 5 bases and V 1 base, and 9 bases lay outside the gene matches. Germline CDR1 and CDR2: LGHDT and YNNKEL (reference sequence). The CDR3 is 16 amino acids. Sequencing of 15-18 subjects in each run yielded over 190 million TCR-beta sequences. TCRdb redid the calling of the 5' RACE reads with MiXCR, one entry per CDR3 protein. The repertoire includes about 55,000 distinct CDR3 sequences, roughly 4.4% of them detected once, and approximately 2.9% sits in the top ten. The sample originates from a study of neurological immune-mediated disorders.

Sample: PBMCs. This receptor was identified in a man aged 45-65 years with multiple sclerosis. The rearrangement uses TRBV3-1 and TRBJ2-5; TRBD1 aligns across 8 bases. The chain's CDR3 is CASSQGVAGGAETQYF. The CDR3, as DNA: TGTGCCAGCAGCCAAGGTGTGGCAGGGGGCGCGGAGACCCAGTACTTC.